Each of the 20 T cell receptor beta chains below was sequenced from the same sample in a study of T cells in Graves' hyperthyroidism and ophthalmopathy. The source material, RNA transcripts, was used to amplify TCR beta CDR3 regions. First-round RT-PCR with HTBI primers amplified the TCR CDR3 region. TCRdb independently ran MiXCR on the multiplex PCR reads; one entry per CDR3 protein. The sample includes a few hundred thousand distinct CDR3 sequences, around 15% of them seen just once. Sample: blood. These receptors were obtained from a woman aged 25 to 39 with Graves' ophthalmopathy.

This clonotype was observed many times. The chain links TRBV24-1 to TRBJ2-1; D is possibly TRBD1 or TRBD2 (5 bases each). Trimming shortened V by 3 bases and J by 6 bases, and 17 bases separated the two germline ends. This CDR3 spans 16 amino acids. Germline assignment: CDR1 KGHDR and CDR2 SFDVKD. Written as DNA, the CDR3 is TGTGCCACCAGTGATGACCGGGCTAGGGGAGCCAATGAGCAGTTCTTC. Protein: CATSDDRARGANEQFF.

Many counts were recorded for this clonotype. The CDR3 DNA sequence: TGCAGTGCTGTATACAGCTTCCTCCAAGAGACCCAGTACTTC. Its translation: CSAVYSFLQETQYF. V gene TRBV20-1 combines with J gene TRBJ2-5; D unresolved. The CDR3 is made up of 14 amino acids. In germline, CDR1 is DFQATT, CDR2 SNEGSKA (reference sequence). Trimming left V 5 bases short and J 1 base short, with 14 bases between.

Ten or more counts support this clonotype. This rearrangement joins TRBV2 to TRBJ2-7; TRBD2 aligns across 8 bases. The CDR3 spans 17 residues. CDR1 SNHLY and CDR2 FYNNEI come from the germline V gene. Losses at the gene ends were 6 bases for V and 3 bases for J; bases not matched to a gene: 16. The CDR3 protein is CASRRGGTSPVLYEQYF. The CDR3 region has the DNA TGTGCCAGCAGGAGAGGCGGGACTAGTCCCGTTCTCTACGAGCAGTACTTC.

The genes are TRBV20-1 and TRBJ2-3; D is unresolved. Trimming took 7 bases from V and 5 from J, leaving 16 bases between them. The CDR3 runs to 13 residues. Looked up from germline, CDR1 is DFQATT and CDR2 is SNEGSKA (reference sequence). The CDR3 region has the DNA TGCAGTGTCCCAGCGAGGCGGAAAGATACGCAGTATTTT. Translated, it gives CSVPARRKDTQYF.

This clonotype was recorded at least ten times. The chain uses TRBV29-1 and TRBJ2-5; the D gene is possibly TRBD2 (6 bases). Germline V gene sequence: CDR1 SQVTM, CDR2 ANQGSEA. Trimming took off 1 base at V and 5 bases at J, with 11 bases between the two ends. The CDR3 length is 13 residues. CDR3 bases: TGCAGCGTTGAAGGCGGGGCGAGGGAGACCCAGTACTTC. This encodes CSVEGGARETQYF.

This clonotype came up many times. This chain uses TRBV6-4 with TRBJ2-3, with 11 bases matching TRBD2. From germline, CDR1 is MRHNA and CDR2 SNTAGT. The CDR3 sequence is 15 residues long. V shed 5 bases and J 4 bases; nucleotides not matched to a gene: 5. The CDR3 is CASSHSGGAADTQYF. In DNA, the CDR3 is TGTGCCAGCAGTCATAGCGGGGGGGCCGCAGATACGCAGTATTTT.

This clonotype has at least ten counts. V usage is TRBV28 and J usage is TRBJ1-2; D not resolved. V lost 3 bases, J lost 3 bases, and 8 bases lay in between. Germline CDR1 is MDHEN and CDR2 is SYDVKM. The CDR3 is 13 amino acids. The CDR3 sequence is CASSFPDDYGYTF. DNA for the CDR3: TGTGCCAGCAGTTTCCCGGACGACTATGGCTACACCTTC.

There are many counts of this clonotype. This chain connects TRBV27 to TRBJ1-4; 9 bases fit TRBD1. There are 17 residues in the CDR3. Trimming cost V 6 bases and J 4 bases; bases outside gene matches: 12. Germline lookup yields CDR1 MNHEY and CDR2 SMNVEV (reference sequence). The CDR3 DNA is TGTGCCAGCAGCCGTAACCGGGACAGGGCAAGTAATGAAAAACTGTTTTTT. Encoded protein: CASSRNRDRASNEKLFF.

This chain connects TRBV2 to TRBJ1-1; 7 bases map to TRBD1. Germline values: CDR1 SNHLY, CDR2 FYNNEI. V lost 1 base and J lost 5; bases outside the gene matches: 13. This CDR3 comprises 17 residues. The CDR3 nucleotides read TGTGCCAGCAGTGAAGGGCAGGGGGGACATATGTGGACTGAAGCTTTCTTT. Translated: CASSEGQGGHMWTEAFF.

This clonotype was counted only a few times. V and J are TRBV7-8 and TRBJ1-6; D is unresolved. Trimming took 1 base from V and 8 from J, leaving 6 bases between them. Germline CDR1 and CDR2: SGHVS and FQNEAQ. The CDR3 has 13 amino acids. CDR3 amino acids: CASSLVRDSPLHF. The CDR3 DNA reads as TGTGCCAGCAGCTTAGTACGAGATTCACCCCTCCACTTT.

This clonotype has at least ten counts. V usage is TRBV5-1 and J usage is TRBJ1-1; a possible D gene is TRBD1 (5 bases). This CDR3 spans 14 amino acids. The V and J ends lost 2 bases and 1 base respectively, with 9 bases between them. Germline V gene data show CDR1 as SGHRS and CDR2 as YFSETQ. CDR3 residues: CASSFWGGNTEAFF. CDR3 DNA: TGCGCCAGCAGCTTTTGGGGGGGGAACACTGAAGCTTTCTTT.

This clonotype was counted ten times or more. The chain carries TRBV6-1 and TRBJ1-2; TRBD1 matches at 8 bases. Trimming removed 3 bases from V and 8 bases from J; junction bases left unmatched: 5. The CDR3 loop spans 13 amino acids. CDR1 MNHNS and CDR2 SASEGT come from the germline V gene. The CDR3 sequence: CASSEDRVRGYTF. In nucleotides, the CDR3 is TGTGCCAGCAGTGAGGACAGGGTGAGGGGCTACACCTTC.

This clonotype was counted ten times or more. An end of the junction differs from the germline gene, which may be a read error. This chain uses TRBV12-3 or TRBV12-4 with TRBJ2-2; 12 nucleotides match TRBD2. This CDR3 contains 14 residues. The CDR3 DNA reads TGTGCCAGCAGTCTAGCGGGGGGGCTCGGGGAGCTGTTTTTT. It codes for CASSLAGGLGELFF.

This clonotype was observed many times. The CDR3 loop is CASSYGFGDTEAFF. The CDR3 region has the DNA TGTGCCAGCAGTTACGGGTTTGGGGACACTGAAGCTTTCTTT. The chain carries TRBV6-5 and TRBJ1-1; D not resolved. Germline V lookup: CDR1 MNHEY, CDR2 SVGAGI. V was trimmed by 2 bases and J by 3 bases, leaving 10 bases between them. The CDR3 length is 14 residues.

This clonotype appeared many times. The genes are TRBV27 and TRBJ1-2; tentative D call: TRBD1 (5 bases). CDR3 length: 16 amino acids. V was clipped by 3 bases and J by 4 bases, with 18 bases between them. CDR1 is MNHEY, CDR2 SMNVEV, per germline (reference sequence). The CDR3 spells CASSFEGRQSLYGYTF. The CDR3 DNA follows: TGTGCCAGCAGTTTTGAGGGACGACAGAGCCTCTATGGCTACACCTTC.

V usage is TRBV7-3 and J usage is TRBJ2-1; D possibly corresponds to TRBD1 (5 bases). The CDR3 is 21 residues long. Trimming took off 4 bases at V and 1 base at J, with 29 bases between the two ends. Per the germline V gene, CDR1 is SGHTA and CDR2 is FQGTGA. The CDR3 DNA reads as TGTGCCAGCAGCTCTTTCCACCTGGACATTCCTTACCTTAGATCCTACAATGAGCAGTTCTTC. Its protein is CASSSFHLDIPYLRSYNEQFF.

This clonotype was counted at least ten times. The chain uses TRBV29-1 and TRBJ1-4, with D maybe TRBD1 (5 bases). Germline lookup yields CDR1 SQVTM and CDR2 ANQGSEA. V was pared by 3 bases and J by 4 bases, with 18 bases between. The CDR3 covers 16 residues. The CDR3 region is CSVDGQPGTFNEKLFF. DNA of the CDR3: TGCAGCGTTGATGGGCAACCAGGGACCTTTAATGAAAAACTGTTTTTT.

At least ten counts were recorded for this clonotype. The CDR3: CASRGGAFGELFF. In DNA, the CDR3 is TGTGCCAGCCGAGGGGGCGCGTTCGGGGAGCTGTTTTTT. This chain links TRBV9 with TRBJ2-2; 7 bases match TRBD1. Germline-derived CDR1 and CDR2 are SGDLS and YYNGEE. With 7 bases clipped from V and 7 bases from J, the junction kept 7 bases outside the gene matches. CDR3 length: 13 amino acids.

In its sample, this clonotype was seen many times. The chain recombines TRBV2 with TRBJ2-3, with 12 positions matching TRBD2. CDR1 is SNHLY, CDR2 FYNNEI, per germline. After removal of 6 bases from V and 0 bases from J, the junction contained 10 bases not matched to a gene. The CDR3 is 18 residues long. CDR3 nucleotide sequence: TGTGCCAGCAGAGGGGCTAGCGGGGGGGTTAGTAGCACAGATACGCAGTATTTT. Protein: CASRGASGGVSSTDTQYF.

In this sample, this clonotype turned up many times. The chain is built from TRBV14 and TRBJ1-1; D uncertain. V gave up 0 bases and J gave up 8 bases, with 10 bases separating them. The germline CDR1 and CDR2 sequences are SGHDN and FVKESK. The CDR3 runs to 13 residues. The CDR3 reads CASSQDGDLEAFF. The CDR3 region has the DNA TGTGCCAGCAGCCAAGATGGTGATTTAGAAGCTTTCTTT.